Below, 4 T cell receptor beta chains from the same sample are listed, as sequenced in a study of T cells in Graves' hyperthyroidism and ophthalmopathy. Authors of the study amplified TCR beta CDR3 regions from RNA transcripts. A first-round RT-PCR of the TCR CDR3 used the HTBI primer set. TCRdb reprocessed the multiplex PCR reads via MiXCR and lists one record per CDR3 protein. The sample holds roughly 500,000 distinct CDR3 sequences, 40% to 55% seen once. The sequencing input was peripheral blood or thyroid tissue (not recorded which). The receptors were gathered from an adult woman with Graves' disease, either hyperthyroidism or ophthalmopathy (not recorded which).

This clonotype was detected only once. The rearrangement uses TRBV12-3 or TRBV12-4 and TRBJ1-6; no clear D. The CDR3 consists of 13 residues. Trimming removed 6 bases at V and 8 bases at J, with 11 bases between. CDR3 protein: CASRRGTDSPLHF. CDR3 in DNA: TGTGCCAGCAGGAGAGGAACAGATTCACCCCTCCACTTT.

This chain links TRBV7-8 with TRBJ2-7, with D possibly being TRBD2 (5 bases). CDR1 is SGHVS and CDR2 is FQNEAQ in the germline V gene. This CDR3 has 15 amino acids. The V end was cut by 3 bases, the J end by 3 bases, with 15 bases between. The CDR3 sequence: CASSFTRFSGYEQYF. In nucleotides, the CDR3 is TGTGCCAGCAGCTTTACTAGATTCAGTGGCTACGAGCAGTACTTC.

Many counts were recorded for this clonotype. The genes are TRBV9 and TRBJ1-5, with 9 bases that match TRBD1. Germline CDR1 reads SGDLS; CDR2 reads YYNGEE. The CDR3 runs 15 residues. After removal of 3 bases from V and 0 bases from J, the junction contained 1 base not matched to a gene. CDR3 region: CASSEGQGSNQPQHF. The DNA of the CDR3 is TGTGCCAGCAGCGAGGGACAGGGTAGCAATCAGCCCCAGCATTTT.

This chain connects TRBV7-9 to TRBJ1-1; D gene ambiguous. Trimming left V 1 base short and J 0 bases short, with 9 bases between. The CDR3 contains 15 residues. Per germline, CDR1 SEHNR and CDR2 FQNEAQ (reference sequence). This CDR3 reads CASSLGSTMNTEAFF. The CDR3 DNA reads TGTGCCAGCAGCTTAGGGTCAACGATGAACACTGAAGCTTTCTTT.